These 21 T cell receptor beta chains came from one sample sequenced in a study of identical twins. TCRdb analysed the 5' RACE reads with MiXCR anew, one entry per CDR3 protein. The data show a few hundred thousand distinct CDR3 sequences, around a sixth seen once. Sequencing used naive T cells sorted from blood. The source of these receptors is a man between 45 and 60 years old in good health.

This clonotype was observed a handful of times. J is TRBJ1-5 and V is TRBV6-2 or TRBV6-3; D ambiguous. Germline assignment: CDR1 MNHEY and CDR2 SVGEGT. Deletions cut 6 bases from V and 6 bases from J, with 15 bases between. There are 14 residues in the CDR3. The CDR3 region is CASRHDTLVQPQHF. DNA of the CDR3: TGTGCCAGCAGACATGACACCCTAGTTCAGCCCCAGCATTTT.

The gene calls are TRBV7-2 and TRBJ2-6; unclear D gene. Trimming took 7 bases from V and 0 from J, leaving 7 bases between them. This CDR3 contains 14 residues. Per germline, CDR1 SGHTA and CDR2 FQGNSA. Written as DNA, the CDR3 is TGTGCCAGCACCCTTAGCTCTGGGGCCAACGTCCTGACTTTC. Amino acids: CASTLSSGANVLTF. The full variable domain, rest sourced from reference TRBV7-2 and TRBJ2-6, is GAGVSQSPSNKVTEKGKDVELRCDPISGHTALYWYRQSLGQGLEFLIYFQGNSAPDKSGLPSDRFSAERTGGSVSTLTIQRTQQEDSAVYLCASTLSSGANVLTFGAGSRLTVL.

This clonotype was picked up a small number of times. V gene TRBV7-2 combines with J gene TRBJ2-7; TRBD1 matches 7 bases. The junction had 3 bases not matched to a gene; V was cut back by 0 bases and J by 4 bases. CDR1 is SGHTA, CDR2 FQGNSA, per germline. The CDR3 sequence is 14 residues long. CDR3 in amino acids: CASSLARGRYEQYF. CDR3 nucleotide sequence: TGTGCCAGCAGCTTAGCGAGGGGGCGGTACGAGCAGTACTTC.

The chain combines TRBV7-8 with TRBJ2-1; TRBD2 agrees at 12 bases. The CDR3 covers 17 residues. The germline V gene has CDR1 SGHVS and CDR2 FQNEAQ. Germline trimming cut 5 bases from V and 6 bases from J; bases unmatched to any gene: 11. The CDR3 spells CASSPRLAGVGSNEQFF. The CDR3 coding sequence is TGTGCCAGCAGCCCCCGACTAGCGGGAGTAGGGTCCAATGAGCAGTTCTTC.

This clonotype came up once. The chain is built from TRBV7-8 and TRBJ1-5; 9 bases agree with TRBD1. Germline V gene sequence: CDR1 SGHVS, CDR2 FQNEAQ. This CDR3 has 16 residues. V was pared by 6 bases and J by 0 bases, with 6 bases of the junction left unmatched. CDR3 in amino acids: CASSVTGGNSNQPQHF. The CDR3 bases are TGTGCCAGCAGTGTGACAGGGGGGAATAGCAATCAGCCCCAGCATTTT.

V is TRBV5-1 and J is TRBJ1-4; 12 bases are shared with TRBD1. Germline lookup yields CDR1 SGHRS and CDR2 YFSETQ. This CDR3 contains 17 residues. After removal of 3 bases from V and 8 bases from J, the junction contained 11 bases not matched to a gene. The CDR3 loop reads CASSWGQGARGVEKLFF. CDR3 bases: TGCGCCAGCAGCTGGGGACAGGGGGCGCGTGGAGTGGAAAAACTGTTTTTT.

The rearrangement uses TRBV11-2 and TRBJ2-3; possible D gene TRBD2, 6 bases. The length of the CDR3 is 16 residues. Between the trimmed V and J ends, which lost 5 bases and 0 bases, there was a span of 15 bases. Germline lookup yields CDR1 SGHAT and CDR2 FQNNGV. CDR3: CASSVGTSRSTDTQYF. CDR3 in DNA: TGTGCCAGCAGCGTGGGGACTTCCAGGAGCACAGATACGCAGTATTTT.

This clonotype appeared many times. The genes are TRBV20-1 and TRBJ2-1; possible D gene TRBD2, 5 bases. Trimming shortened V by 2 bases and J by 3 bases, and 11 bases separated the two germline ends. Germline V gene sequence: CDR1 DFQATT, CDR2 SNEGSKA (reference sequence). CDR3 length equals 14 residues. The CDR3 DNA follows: TGCAGTGCTAGAACCGGACTTCTCTACAATGAGCAGTTCTTC. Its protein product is CSARTGLLYNEQFF.

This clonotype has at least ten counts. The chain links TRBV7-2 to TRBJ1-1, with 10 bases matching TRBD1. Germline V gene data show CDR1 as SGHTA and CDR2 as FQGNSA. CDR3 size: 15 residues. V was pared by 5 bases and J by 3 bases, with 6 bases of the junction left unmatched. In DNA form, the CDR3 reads TGTGCCAGCAGCCGGACAGGGGGTTGGTACACTGAAGCTTTCTTT. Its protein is CASSRTGGWYTEAFF.

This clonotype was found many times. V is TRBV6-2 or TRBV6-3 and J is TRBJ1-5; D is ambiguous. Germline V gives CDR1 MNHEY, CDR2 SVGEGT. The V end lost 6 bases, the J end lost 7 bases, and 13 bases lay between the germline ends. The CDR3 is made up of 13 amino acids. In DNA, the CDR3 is TGTGCCAGCAGCCCATCACTCGTCCAGCCCCAGCATTTT. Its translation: CASSPSLVQPQHF.

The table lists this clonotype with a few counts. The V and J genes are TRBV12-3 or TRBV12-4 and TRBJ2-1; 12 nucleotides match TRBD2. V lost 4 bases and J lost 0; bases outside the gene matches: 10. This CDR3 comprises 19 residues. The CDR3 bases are TGTGCCAGCAGTTCAGGGACTAGCGGGCGGTGGAGCTCCTACAATGAGCAGTTCTTC. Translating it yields CASSSGTSGRWSSYNEQFF.

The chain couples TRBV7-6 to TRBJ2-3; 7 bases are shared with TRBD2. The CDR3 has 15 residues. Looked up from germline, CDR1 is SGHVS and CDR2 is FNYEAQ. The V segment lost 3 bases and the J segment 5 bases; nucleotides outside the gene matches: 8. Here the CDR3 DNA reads TGTGCCAGCAGCTTTGGCGGGGGATGGAAAGATACGCAGTATTTT. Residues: CASSFGGGWKDTQYF.

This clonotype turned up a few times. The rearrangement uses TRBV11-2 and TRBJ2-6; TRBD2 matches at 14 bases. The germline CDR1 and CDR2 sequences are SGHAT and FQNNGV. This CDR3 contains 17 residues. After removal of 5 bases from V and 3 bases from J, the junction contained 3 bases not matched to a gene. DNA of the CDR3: TGTGCCAGCAGCCGGGGACTAGCGGGAGTTGGGGCCAACGTCCTGACTTTC. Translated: CASSRGLAGVGANVLTF.

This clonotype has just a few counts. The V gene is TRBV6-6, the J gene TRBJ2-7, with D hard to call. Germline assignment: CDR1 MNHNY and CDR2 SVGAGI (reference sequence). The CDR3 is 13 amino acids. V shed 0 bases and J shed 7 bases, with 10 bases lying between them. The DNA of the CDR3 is TGTGCCAGCAGTTACTCGGGCTCTGTAGAGCAGTACTTC. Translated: CASSYSGSVEQYF.

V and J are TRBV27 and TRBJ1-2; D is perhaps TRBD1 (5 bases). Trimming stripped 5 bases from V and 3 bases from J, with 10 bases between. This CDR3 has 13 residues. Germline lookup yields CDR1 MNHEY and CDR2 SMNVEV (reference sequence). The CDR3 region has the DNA TGTGCCAGCAGTGATAGGGGATACTATGGCTACACCTTC. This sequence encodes CASSDRGYYGYTF.

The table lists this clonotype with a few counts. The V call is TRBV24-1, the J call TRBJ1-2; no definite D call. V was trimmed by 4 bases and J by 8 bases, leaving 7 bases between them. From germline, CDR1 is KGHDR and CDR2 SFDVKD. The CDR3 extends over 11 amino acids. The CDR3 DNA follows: TGTGCCACCAGTGACCCGCTAGGCTACACCTTC. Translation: CATSDPLGYTF.

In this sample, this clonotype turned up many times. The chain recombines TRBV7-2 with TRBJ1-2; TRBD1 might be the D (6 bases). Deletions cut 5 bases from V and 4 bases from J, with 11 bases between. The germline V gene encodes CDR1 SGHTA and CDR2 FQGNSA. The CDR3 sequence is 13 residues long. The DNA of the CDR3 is TGTGCCAGCAGCAACAGGGAGTTCTATGGCTACACCTTC. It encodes CASSNREFYGYTF.

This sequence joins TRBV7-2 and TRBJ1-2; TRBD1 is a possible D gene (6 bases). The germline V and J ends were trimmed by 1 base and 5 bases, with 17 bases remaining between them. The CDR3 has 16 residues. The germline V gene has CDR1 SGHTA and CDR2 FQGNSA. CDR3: CASSLVRLGAGYGYTF. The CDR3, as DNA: TGTGCCAGCAGCTTAGTTCGATTGGGGGCTGGGTATGGCTACACCTTC.

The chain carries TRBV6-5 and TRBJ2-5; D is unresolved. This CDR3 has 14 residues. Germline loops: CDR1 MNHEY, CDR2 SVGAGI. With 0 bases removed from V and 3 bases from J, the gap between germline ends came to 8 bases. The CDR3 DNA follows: TGTGCCAGCAGTTACTCGTTACTGAAAGAGACCCAGTACTTC. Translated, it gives CASSYSLLKETQYF.

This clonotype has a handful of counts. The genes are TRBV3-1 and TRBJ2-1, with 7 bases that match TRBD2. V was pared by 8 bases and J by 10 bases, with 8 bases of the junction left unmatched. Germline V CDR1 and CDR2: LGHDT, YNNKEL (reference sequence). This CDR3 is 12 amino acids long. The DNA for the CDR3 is TGTGCCAGCGCCGGGGAGGGGCGGGAGCAGTTCTTC. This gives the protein CASAGEGREQFF.

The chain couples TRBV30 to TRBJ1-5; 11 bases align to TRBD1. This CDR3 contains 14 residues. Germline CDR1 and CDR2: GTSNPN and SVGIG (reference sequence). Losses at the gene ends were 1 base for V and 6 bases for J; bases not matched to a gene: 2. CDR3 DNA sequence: TGTGCCTGGAGTGCGGACAGGGGGCTTCAGCCCCAGCATTTT. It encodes CAWSADRGLQPQHF.